This T cell receptor (beta chain) appears in the sequencing data of a study of tumor-infiltrating lymphocytes in primary liver carcinoma. As for the study in general: Each sample had roughly 3.65 to 7.5 million productive TCRbeta reads regardless of tissue type. The study, taken as a whole, reports: Against blood, tumors held a significantly higher top-250-clone fraction (p = 0.039).

The study co-extracted DNA and RNA from around 20-30 mg of unsorted bulk tissue. Each tumor had five separate regions sampled. Over 85% viable tumor cells were present in every tumor sample. Using a constant-region primer together with ProtoScript II reverse transcriptase, TCR beta cDNA was made from around 500 ng of total RNA. It was through three nested multiplex PCR rounds of slightly modified ARM-PCR that TCR beta libraries arose. Via MiXCR, TCRdb re-called the multiplex PCR reads, giving one row per CDR3 protein. This sample has around 190,000 distinct CDR3 sequences; approximately 80% occur once, and the top ten carry 15% to 20%. This clonotype was observed many times. What it recognizes is unknown. Sequencing used tumor tissue from primary liver carcinoma. The sequence was obtained from a man aged 40-49 years with primary liver carcinoma and hepatitis B virus infection.

CDR3 DNA sequence: TGTGCCAGCAGCTCGGGACTAGCGGGATTATACAATGAGCAGTTCTTC. Translation gives CASSSGLAGLYNEQFF. The chain combines TRBV5-8 with TRBJ2-1; 13 positions match TRBD2. Germline CDR1 SGHTS, CDR2 YDEGEE. CDR3 length equals 16 residues. Losses at the gene ends were 3 bases for V and 4 bases for J; bases not matched to a gene: 4.